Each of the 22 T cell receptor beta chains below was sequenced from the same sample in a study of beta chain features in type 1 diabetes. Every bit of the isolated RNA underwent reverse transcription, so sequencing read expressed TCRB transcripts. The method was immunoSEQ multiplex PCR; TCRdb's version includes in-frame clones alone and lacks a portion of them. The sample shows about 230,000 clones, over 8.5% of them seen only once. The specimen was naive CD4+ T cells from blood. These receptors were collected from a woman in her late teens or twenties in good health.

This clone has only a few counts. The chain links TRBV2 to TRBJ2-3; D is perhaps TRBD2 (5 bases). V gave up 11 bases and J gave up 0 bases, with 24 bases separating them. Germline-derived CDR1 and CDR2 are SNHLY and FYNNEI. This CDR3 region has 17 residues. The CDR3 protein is CAGPPQGGSASTDTQYF. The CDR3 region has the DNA TGTGCCGGCCCGCCCCAAGGAGGATCCGCTAGCACAGATACGCAGTATTTT.

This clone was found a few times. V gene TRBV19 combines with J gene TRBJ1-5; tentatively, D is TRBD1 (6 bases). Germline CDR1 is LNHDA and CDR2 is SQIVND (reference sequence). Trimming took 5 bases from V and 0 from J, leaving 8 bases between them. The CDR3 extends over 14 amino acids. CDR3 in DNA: TGTGCCAGTAGTTACAGGGATAGCAATCAGCCCCAGCATTTT. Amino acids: CASSYRDSNQPQHF.

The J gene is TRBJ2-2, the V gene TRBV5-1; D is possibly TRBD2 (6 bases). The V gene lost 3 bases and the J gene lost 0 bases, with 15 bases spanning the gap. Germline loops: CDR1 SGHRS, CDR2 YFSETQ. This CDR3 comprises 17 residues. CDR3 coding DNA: TGCGCCAGCAGCTGGTCCCGAGGGACTTCGAACACCGGGGAGCTGTTTTTT. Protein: CASSWSRGTSNTGELFF.

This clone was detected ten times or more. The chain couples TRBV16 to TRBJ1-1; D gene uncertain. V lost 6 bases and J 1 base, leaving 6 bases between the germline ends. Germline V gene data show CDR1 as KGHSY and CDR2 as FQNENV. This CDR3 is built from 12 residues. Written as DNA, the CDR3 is TGTGCCAGCAGTCTCCGGAACACTGAAGCTTTCTTT. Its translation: CASSLRNTEAFF.

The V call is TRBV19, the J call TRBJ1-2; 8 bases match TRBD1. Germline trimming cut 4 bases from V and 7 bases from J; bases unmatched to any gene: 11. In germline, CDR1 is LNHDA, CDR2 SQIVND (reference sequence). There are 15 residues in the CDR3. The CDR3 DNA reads TGTGCCAGTAGTACGGACCTGGACAGGGAGAGTGGCTACACCTTC. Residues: CASSTDLDRESGYTF. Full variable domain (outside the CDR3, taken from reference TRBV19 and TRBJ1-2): DGGITQSPKYLFRKEGQNVTLSCEQNLNHDAMYWYRQDPGQGLRLIYYSQIVNDFQKGDIAEGYSVSREKKESFPLTVTSAQKNPTAFYLCASSTDLDRESGYTFGSGTRLTVV.

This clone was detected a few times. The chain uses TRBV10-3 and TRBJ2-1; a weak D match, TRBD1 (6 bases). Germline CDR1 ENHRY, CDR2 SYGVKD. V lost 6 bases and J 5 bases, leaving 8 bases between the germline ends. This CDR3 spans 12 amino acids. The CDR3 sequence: CAIRDRNNEQFF. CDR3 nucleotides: TGTGCCATCAGGGACAGAAACAATGAGCAGTTCTTC.

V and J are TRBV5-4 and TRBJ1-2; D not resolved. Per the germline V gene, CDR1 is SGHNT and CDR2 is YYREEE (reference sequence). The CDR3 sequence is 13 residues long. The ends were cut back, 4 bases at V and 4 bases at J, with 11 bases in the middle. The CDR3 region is CASSPAQRYGYTF. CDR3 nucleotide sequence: TGTGCCAGCAGCCCGGCGCAGCGCTATGGCTACACCTTC. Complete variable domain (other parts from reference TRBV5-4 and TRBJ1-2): ETGVTQSPTHLIKTRGQQVTLRCSSQSGHNTVSWYQQALGQGPQFIFQYYREEENGRGNFPPRFSGLQFPNYSSELNVNALELDDSALYLCASSPAQRYGYTFGSGTRLTVV.

The CDR3: CASSPGDSYEQYF. CDR3 nucleotides: TGTGCCAGCAGCCCCGGGGACTCCTACGAGCAGTACTTC. The chain couples TRBV6-5 to TRBJ2-7; TRBD2 is a possible D gene (5 bases). The V gene lost 6 bases and the J gene lost 0 bases, with 9 bases spanning the gap. There are 13 residues in the CDR3. Germline V gene data show CDR1 as MNHEY and CDR2 as SVGAGI.

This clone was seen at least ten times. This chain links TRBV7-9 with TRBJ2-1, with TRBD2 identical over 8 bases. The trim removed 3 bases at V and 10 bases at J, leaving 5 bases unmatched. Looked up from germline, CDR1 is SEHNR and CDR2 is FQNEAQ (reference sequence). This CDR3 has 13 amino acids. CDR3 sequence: CASSFGGGFEQFF. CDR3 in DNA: TGTGCCAGCAGCTTCGGCGGGGGGTTCGAGCAGTTCTTC.

As DNA, the CDR3 is TGTGCCAGCAGTGAAGCGCTTCGGGGCGAGCAGTACTTC. Translation gives CASSEALRGEQYF. The V and J genes are TRBV2 and TRBJ2-7, with a weak D call TRBD2 (5 bases). V gave up 0 bases and J gave up 6 bases, with 9 bases separating them. CDR1 and CDR2 from the germline V gene are SNHLY and FYNNEI. This CDR3 contains 13 residues. The complete variable domain, with remaining parts taken from reference TRBV2 and TRBJ2-7, reads EPEVTQTPSHQVTQMGQEVILRCVPISNHLYFYWYRQILGQKVEFLVSFYNNEISEKSEIFDDQFSVERPDGSNFTLKIRSTKLEDSAMYFCASSEALRGEQYFGPGTRLTVT.

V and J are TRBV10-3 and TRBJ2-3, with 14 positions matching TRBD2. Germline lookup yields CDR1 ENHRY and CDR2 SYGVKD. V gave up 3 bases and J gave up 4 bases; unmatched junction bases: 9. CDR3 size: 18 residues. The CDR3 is CAISDFSGLAGAADTQYF. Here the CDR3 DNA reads TGTGCCATCAGTGATTTCTCGGGACTAGCGGGAGCCGCAGATACGCAGTATTTT.

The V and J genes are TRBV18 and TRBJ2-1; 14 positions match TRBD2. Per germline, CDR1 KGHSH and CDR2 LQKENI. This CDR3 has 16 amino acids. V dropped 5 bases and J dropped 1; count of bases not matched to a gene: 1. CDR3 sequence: CASSGTSGRSYNEQFF. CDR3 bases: TGTGCCAGCTCAGGGACTAGCGGGAGATCCTACAATGAGCAGTTCTTC.

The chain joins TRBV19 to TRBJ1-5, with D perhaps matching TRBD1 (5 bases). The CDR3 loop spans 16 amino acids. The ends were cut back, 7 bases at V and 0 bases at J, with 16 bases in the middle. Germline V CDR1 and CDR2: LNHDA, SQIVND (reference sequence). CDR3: CASIPRSRGSNQPQHF. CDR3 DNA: TGTGCCAGTATCCCCAGGTCAAGGGGTAGCAATCAGCCCCAGCATTTT.

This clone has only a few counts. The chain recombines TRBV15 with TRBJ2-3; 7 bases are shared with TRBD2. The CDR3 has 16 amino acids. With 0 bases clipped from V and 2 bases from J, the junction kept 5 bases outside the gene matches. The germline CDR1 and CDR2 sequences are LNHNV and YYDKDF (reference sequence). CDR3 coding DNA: TGTGCCACCAGCAGAGATCCTAGCGGTTACACAGATACGCAGTATTTT. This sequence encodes CATSRDPSGYTDTQYF.

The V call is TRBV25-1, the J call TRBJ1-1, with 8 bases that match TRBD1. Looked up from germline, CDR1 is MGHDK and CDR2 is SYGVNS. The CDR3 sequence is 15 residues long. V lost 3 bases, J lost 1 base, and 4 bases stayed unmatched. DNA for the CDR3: TGTGCCAGCAGTGAGATGGGGACAGGGAACACTGAAGCTTTCTTT. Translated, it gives CASSEMGTGNTEAFF.

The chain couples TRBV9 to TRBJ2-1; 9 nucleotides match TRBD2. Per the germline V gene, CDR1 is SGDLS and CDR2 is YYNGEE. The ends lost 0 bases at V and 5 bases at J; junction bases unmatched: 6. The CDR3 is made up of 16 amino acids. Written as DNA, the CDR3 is TGTGCCAGCAGCGTAGATGCGGGAGGGGTAAACAATGAGCAGTTCTTC. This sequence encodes CASSVDAGGVNNEQFF.

The CDR3 loop is CASSLANSKETQYF. CDR3 DNA: TGTGCCAGCAGCTTAGCAAACAGTAAAGAGACCCAGTACTTC. The V gene is TRBV7-6, the J gene TRBJ2-5; D not resolved. V lost 0 bases and J 3 bases, leaving 8 bases between the germline ends. Germline V gene data show CDR1 as SGHVS and CDR2 as FNYEAQ. CDR3 size: 14 residues.

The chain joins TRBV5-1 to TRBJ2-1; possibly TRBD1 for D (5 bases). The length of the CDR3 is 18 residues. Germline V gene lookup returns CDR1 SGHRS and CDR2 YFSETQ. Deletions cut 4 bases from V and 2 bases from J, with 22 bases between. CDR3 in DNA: TGCGCCAGCAGCACCCGACCGCCCAGGGCGGACCCCTACAATGAGCAGTTCTTC. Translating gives CASSTRPPRADPYNEQFF. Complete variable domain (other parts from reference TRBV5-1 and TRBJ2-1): KAGVTQTPRYLIKTRGQQVTLSCSPISGHRSVSWYQQTPGQGLQFLFEYFSETQRNKGNFPGRFSGRQFSNSRSEMNVSTLELGDSALYLCASSTRPPRADPYNEQFFGPGTRLTVL.

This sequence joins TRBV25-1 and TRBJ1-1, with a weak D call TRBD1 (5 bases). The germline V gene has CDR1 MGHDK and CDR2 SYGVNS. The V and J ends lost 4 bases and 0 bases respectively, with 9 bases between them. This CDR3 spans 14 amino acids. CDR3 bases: TGTGCCAGCAGTGCACAGGTCATGAACACTGAAGCTTTCTTT. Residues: CASSAQVMNTEAFF.

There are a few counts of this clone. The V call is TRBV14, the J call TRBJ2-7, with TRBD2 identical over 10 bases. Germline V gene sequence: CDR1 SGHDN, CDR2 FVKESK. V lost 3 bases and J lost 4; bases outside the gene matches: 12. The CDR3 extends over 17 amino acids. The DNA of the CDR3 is TGTGCCAGCAGCCACCTCACTAGCGGGACGTATCGATACGAGCAGTACTTC. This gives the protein CASSHLTSGTYRYEQYF.

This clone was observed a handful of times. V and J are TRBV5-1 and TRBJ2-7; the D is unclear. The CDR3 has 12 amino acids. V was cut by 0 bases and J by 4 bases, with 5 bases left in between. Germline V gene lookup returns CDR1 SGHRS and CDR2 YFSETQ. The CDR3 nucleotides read TGCGCCAGCAGCTTGGACAGATACGAGCAGTACTTC. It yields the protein CASSLDRYEQYF. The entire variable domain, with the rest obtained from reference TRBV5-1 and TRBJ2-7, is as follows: KAGVTQTPRYLIKTRGQQVTLSCSPISGHRSVSWYQQTPGQGLQFLFEYFSETQRNKGNFPGRFSGRQFSNSRSEMNVSTLELGDSALYLCASSLDRYEQYFGPGTRLTVT.

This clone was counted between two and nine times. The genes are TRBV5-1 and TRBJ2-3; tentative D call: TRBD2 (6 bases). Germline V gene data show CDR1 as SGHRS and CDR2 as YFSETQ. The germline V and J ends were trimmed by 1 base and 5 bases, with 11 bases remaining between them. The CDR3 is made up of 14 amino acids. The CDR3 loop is CASSLIGRRDTQYF. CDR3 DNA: TGCGCCAGCAGCTTGATTGGGAGGCGAGATACGCAGTATTTT.